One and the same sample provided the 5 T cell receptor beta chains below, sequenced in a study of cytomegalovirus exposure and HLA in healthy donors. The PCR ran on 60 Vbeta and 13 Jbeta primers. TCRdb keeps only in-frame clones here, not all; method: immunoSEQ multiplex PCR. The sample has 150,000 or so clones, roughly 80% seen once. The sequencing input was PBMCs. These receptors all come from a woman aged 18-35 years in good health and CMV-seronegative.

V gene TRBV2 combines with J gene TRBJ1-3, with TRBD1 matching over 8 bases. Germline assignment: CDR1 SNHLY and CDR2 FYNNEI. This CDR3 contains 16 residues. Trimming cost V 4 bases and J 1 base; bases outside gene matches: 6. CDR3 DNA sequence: TGTGCCAGCAGTGCTAGTGACAGGGGATCTGGAAACACCATATATTTT. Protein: CASSASDRGSGNTIYF.

The CDR3 nucleotides read TGCAGCGACCCGACCGGAGGGAGGTACACTGAAGCTTTCTTT. It specifies CSDPTGGRYTEAFF. The J gene is TRBJ1-1, the V gene TRBV29-1; no reliable D call. The CDR3 sequence is 14 residues long. Trimming shortened V by 7 bases and J by 3 bases, and 18 bases separated the two germline ends. Germline loops: CDR1 SQVTM, CDR2 ANQGSEA.

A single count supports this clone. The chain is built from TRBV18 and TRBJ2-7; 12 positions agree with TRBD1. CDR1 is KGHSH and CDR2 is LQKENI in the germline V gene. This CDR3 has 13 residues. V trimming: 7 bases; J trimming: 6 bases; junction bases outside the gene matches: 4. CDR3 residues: CASLGQGAVEQYF. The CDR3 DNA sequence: TGTGCCAGCTTGGGACAGGGGGCGGTCGAGCAGTACTTC.

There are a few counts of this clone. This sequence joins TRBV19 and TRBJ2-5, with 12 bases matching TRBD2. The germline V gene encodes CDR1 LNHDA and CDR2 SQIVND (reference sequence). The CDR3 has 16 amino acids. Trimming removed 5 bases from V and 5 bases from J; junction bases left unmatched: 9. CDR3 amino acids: CASSLLGLAGQETQYF. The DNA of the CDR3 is TGTGCCAGTAGTCTCTTAGGACTAGCGGGACAGGAGACCCAGTACTTC. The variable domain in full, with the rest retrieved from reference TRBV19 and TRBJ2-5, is DGGITQSPKYLFRKEGQNVTLSCEQNLNHDAMYWYRQDPGQGLRLIYYSQIVNDFQKGDIAEGYSVSREKKESFPLTVTSAQKNPTAFYLCASSLLGLAGQETQYFGPGTRLLVL.

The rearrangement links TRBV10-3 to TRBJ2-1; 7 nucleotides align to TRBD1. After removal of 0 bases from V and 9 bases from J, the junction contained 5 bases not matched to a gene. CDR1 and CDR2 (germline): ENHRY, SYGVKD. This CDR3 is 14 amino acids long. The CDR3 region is CAISESRQGGEQFF. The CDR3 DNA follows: TGTGCCATCAGTGAGTCCCGACAGGGCGGTGAGCAGTTCTTC.